The sequence of this T cell receptor beta chain was determined in a study of breast tumors, draining lymph nodes, adjacent tissues. Trimming cost V 2 bases and J 7 bases, with 9 bases left between them. Germline assignment: CDR1 SGHRS and CDR2 YFSETQ. The CDR3 totals 12 residues. This clonotype appeared a single time. Its antigen is undetermined. Samples came from axillary lymph nodes draining the breast cancer. Whole-study findings and limits: That most tumor T cells come from lymph nodes remained unproven. Tumor and nontumor repertoires were significantly more similar in luminal-like than in basal-like breast cancer. Data fit most tumor T cells coming from lymph node, expanding in tumor. Tumor TCR diversity was below lymph nodes but above nontumor tissue.

TCRdb reanalysed the multiplex PCR reads using MiXCR and keeps one entry per CDR3 protein. The table includes 200,000 to 250,000 distinct CDR3 sequences, approximately 30% detected once. V gene TRBV5-1 combines with J gene TRBJ1-2, with D uncertain. This TCR came from a female donor with breast cancer. Some clones in this sample may be carry-over from other donors' samples. The sequencing sample was made of axillary lymph node tissue. CDR3 nucleotides: TGCGCCAGCAGCTTTGAAGTCTGTGGCTACACCTTC. This sequence encodes CASSFEVCGYTF.